The clone carrying this T cell receptor beta chain was seen repeatedly, ten times or more. This sample stems from a study of blood T cells in healthy people across ages. Then a second PCR, running roughly 6 to 11 cycles, was carried out with a sample-barcoded 5' primer and a J-beta primer mix. TCRdb reanalysed the 5' RACE reads using MiXCR and keeps one entry per CDR3 protein. The sample includes hundreds of thousands of distinct CDR3 sequences, around two fifths of them seen just once. The CDR3 is made up of 15 amino acids. In germline, CDR1 is DFQATT, CDR2 SNEGSKA (reference sequence). V lost 0 bases to trimming and J lost 3 bases, with 15 bases between them. Every sample yielded at least 6.5 million isolated PBMCs.

The sample comprised blood. The sequence was collected from a man older than 75 in good health. The chain employs TRBV20-1 and TRBJ2-7; D is possibly TRBD1 or TRBD2 (5 bases each). CDR3 DNA: TGCAGTGCTAGAGAGGGAGTAGGGGAATTCTACGAGCAGTACTTC. It codes for CSAREGVGEFYEQYF.